This T cell receptor beta chain was observed in a study of CD4 T cells in relation to SARS-CoV-2 and coronaviruses. Looked up from germline, CDR1 is GTSNPN and CDR2 is SVGIG (reference sequence). Deletions cut 5 bases from V and 7 bases from J, with 14 bases between. There are 13 residues in the CDR3. The unexposed donors gave CD4+ T cells in 2011-2018, prior to COVID-19. Deep TCR-beta sequencing used DNA from uncultured naive and memory CD4+ T cells. Some clones are missing from TCRdb's copy, which holds only in-frame ones; the method was immunoSEQ multiplex PCR. The sample has about 59,000 clones; 86% are singletons.

Sequencing was carried out using memory CD4+ T cells from PBMCs. The chain joins TRBV30 to TRBJ2-2, with a tentative D call TRBD2 (5 bases). This TCR came from a human donor in good health. Here the CDR3 reads CAWSLSGVGELFF. The CDR3 DNA follows: TGTGCCTGGTCACTAAGCGGAGTCGGGGAGCTGTTTTTT.